This T cell receptor (beta chain) comes out of a study of Tregs in tolerant kidney transplant recipients. Background on the study: The nonmyeloablative bone marrow transplants came from related graft donors, with transient mixed chimerism.

Comments on this clone: The antigen is undetermined.

Overall study findings and caveats: Activated donor B cell expansion appeared to reveal the most relevant donor-specific TCRbeta repertoire. Nucleotide sequences could not be compared across some patients' samples due to primer changes.

Profiled with immunoSEQ multiplex PCR; TCRdb holds only in-frame clones, not every one. Of fewer than 65,000 clones listed, roughly 88% are singletons. Sequencing was performed on Tregs from blood, taken before the transplant. This clonotype was sampled from a human donor who received a combined kidney and bone marrow transplant.

The CDR3 loop is CASSYRGSTDTQYF. CDR3 nucleotides: TGTGCCAGCAGTTACCGGGGTAGCACAGATACGCAGTATTTT. V is TRBV6-6 and J is TRBJ2-3; tentative D call: TRBD2 (5 bases). Trimming shortened V by 2 bases and J by 0 bases, and 6 bases separated the two germline ends. The CDR3 contains 14 residues. Germline V lookup: CDR1 MNHNY, CDR2 SVGAGI (reference sequence).